The T cell receptor (beta chain) described here comes from a study of blood T cell repertoires in COVID-19. Study background: The United States, Italy and Spain were the sources of the acute and convalescent COVID-19 samples. From T cells, B-cell-depleted T cells, or PBMCs came the material, which was cDNA or gDNA.

Original data processing: For nucleated cells, counts were estimated from reference gene primer amplification. Sequencing was performed with immunoSEQ multiplex PCR; in TCRdb, only in-frame clones are kept and a portion is missing. V, J and clone size are those of that table, while D and trimming were read from the DNA. Among 140,000 to 150,000 clones, 65% to 85% were seen once, and the ten largest hold more than 5%. This clone was counted once. Germline is not matched at one junction end, which may reflect a read error. Other nucleotide sequences from this sample produce the same CDR3. Per germline, CDR1 SGHNT and CDR2 YYREEE (reference sequence). The CDR3 extends over 15 amino acids.

Sequencing was carried out using PBMCs or T cells enriched from blood (not recorded which). The receptor was derived from a woman aged 45-65 years who had been exposed to COVID-19. V and J are TRBV5-4 and TRBJ2-1, with D perhaps TRBD2 (6 bases). CDR3 loop: CASSLAETRYNEQFF. CDR3 nucleotide sequence: TGCGCCAGCAGCTTGGCCGAGACTAGGTACAATGAGCAGTTCTTC.